This T cell receptor (beta chain) is drawn from a study of blood T cell repertoires in COVID-19 (dated by TCRdb to about 2020). For the study in its entirety: Collaborator samples came from the United States, Italy and Spain and covered acute and convalescent phases of COVID-19. The prospective study material was composed of cDNA or gDNA derived from T cells, B-cell-depleted T cells, or PBMCs. The dataset comprised deeply sampled blood TCRbeta repertoires from subjects exposed to, actively infected with, or recovered from COVID-19. The repertoires were made available in a free public database intended to serve as a resource for research on the immune response to SARS-CoV-2. Samples were obtained from the ongoing ImmuneRACE study (first 160 participants) and from over 1,000 subjects provided by 6 global collaborators. The sample metadata nearly always contained a de-identified subject ID, COVID-19 status, age in years and sex. Where available, HLA class I and class II types were taken from metadata supplied by the sample provider and were not determined by assay-based typing.

This clone was recorded once. What this receptor recognizes is not known. Within one base of it there is no much larger clone, and no base qualities were kept. TCRbeta CDR3 regions were amplified from genomic DNA using the immunoSEQ Assay, a bias-controlled multiplex PCR. For the original study's pipeline: The number of nucleated cells in each sample was estimated from the amplification of reference gene primers within the assay. To quantify the absolute abundance of each unique TCRbeta CDR3 rearrangement, sequence reads were collapsed and filtered. For each sample, productive Simpson clonality was calculated as the square root of Simpson's diversity index across productive rearrangements. The source is immuneACCESS, and TCRdb retained only in-frame sequences with V and J called. Part of the clones is not carried over; for the studies checked, unresolved V genes explain less than half of this, and the remainder is unexplained. V and J calls and clone size are given by that table; D and trimming were obtained from the DNA. This sample holds approximately 230,000 clones; roughly three quarters were observed only once. The ten largest make up about 4% of the sample.

What the work shows at the level of the full study, not this receptor alone: Clinical and demographic metadata were provided uncurated, with the amount varying by source and participant.

Unmatched junction bases come to 8, with V trimmed by 6 bases and J by 7 bases. The CDR3, cysteine through phenylalanine, is 14 amino acids long. Only CDR3 DNA remains: 42 bases, in frame from the first base. Looking up the germline V gene yields CDR1 SNHLY and CDR2 FYNNEI. Collaborating institutions collected whole blood in K2EDTA tubes following their own protocols. Collaborator samples were shipped for TCRbeta analysis as frozen whole blood, isolated PBMCs, or DNA extracted from either sample type. This receptor chain uses TRBV2 and TRBJ1-4, and TRBD1 aligns with 7 junction nucleotides. The TCR sequence derives from a woman aged 40-49 years with active or convalescent COVID-19. What was sequenced was peripheral blood. The sequenced DNA is TGTGCCAGCAGACCCCGACAGGGATTTGAAAAACTGTTTTTT. This gives the protein CASRPRQGFEKLFF.